This TCR beta chain was sequenced in a study of cytomegalovirus exposure and HLA in healthy donors. It was with 60 Vbeta and 13 Jbeta primers that the PCR ran. Profiled with immunoSEQ multiplex PCR; TCRdb holds only in-frame clones, not every one. The sample shows 200,000 to 250,000 clones, almost 80% of them seen only once. V lost 3 bases to trimming and J lost 0 bases; unmatched junction nucleotides: 9. The CDR3 extends over 17 amino acids. Germline lookup yields CDR1 SGHNT and CDR2 YYREEE (reference sequence). This clone has more than one count but fewer than ten. This TCR was recovered from a male donor in good health and CMV-seronegative. Sequencing was done on a sample of PBMCs. The V call is TRBV5-4, the J call TRBJ1-5, with 7 bases identical to TRBD1. The CDR3 loop is CASSWTAGQISNQPQHF. The CDR3 DNA reads TGTGCCAGCAGCTGGACCGCGGGACAGATTAGCAATCAGCCCCAGCATTTT.